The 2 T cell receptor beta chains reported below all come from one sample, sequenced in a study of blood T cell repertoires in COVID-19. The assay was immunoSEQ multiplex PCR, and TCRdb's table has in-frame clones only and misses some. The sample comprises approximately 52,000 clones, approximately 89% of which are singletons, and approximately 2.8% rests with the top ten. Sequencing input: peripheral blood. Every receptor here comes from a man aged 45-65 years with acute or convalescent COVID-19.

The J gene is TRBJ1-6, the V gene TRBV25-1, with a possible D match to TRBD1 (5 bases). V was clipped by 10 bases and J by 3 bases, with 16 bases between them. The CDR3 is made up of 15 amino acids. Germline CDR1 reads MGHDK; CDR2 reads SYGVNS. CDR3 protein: CATQAGTNYNSPLHF. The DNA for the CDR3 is TGTGCCACTCAAGCGGGGACGAACTATAATTCACCCCTCCACTTT. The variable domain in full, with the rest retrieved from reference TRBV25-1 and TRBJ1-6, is EADIYQTPRYLVIGTGKKITLECSQTMGHDKMYWYQQDPGMELHLIHYSYGVNSTEKGDLSSESTVSRIRTEHFPLTLESARPSHTSQYLCATQAGTNYNSPLHFGNGTRLTVT.

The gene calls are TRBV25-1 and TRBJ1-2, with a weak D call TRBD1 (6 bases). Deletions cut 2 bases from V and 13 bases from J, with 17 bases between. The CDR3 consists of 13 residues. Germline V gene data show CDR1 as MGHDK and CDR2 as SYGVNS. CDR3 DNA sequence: TGTGCCAGCAGTGAAGAGGGAGGGGGTAAAGTCACCTTC. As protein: CASSEEGGGKVTF.